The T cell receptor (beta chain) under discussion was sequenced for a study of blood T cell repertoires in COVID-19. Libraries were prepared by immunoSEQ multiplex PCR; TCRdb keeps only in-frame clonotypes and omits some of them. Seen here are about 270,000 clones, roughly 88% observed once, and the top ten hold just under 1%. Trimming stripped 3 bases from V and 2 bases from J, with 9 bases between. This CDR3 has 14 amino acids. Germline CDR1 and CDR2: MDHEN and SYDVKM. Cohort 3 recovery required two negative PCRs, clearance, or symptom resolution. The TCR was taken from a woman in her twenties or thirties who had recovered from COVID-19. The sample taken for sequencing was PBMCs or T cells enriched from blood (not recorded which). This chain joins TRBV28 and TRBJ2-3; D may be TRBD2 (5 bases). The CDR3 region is CASSLAGITDTQYF. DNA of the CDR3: TGTGCCAGCAGTTTGGCCGGGATCACAGATACGCAGTATTTT.